One sample yielded the 9 T cell receptor beta chains listed below, sequenced in a study of response to subunit inactivated influenza vaccine. Each CDR3 protein is one row after TCRdb ran MiXCR on the RT-PCR reads. The sample carries approximately 200,000 distinct CDR3 sequences, 14% recorded once. Sequencing used CD8+ T cells sorted from PBMCs, obtained roughly 5 days after vaccination. These receptors all come from a man aged 45-65 years who received an inactivated influenza vaccine.

This clonotype was picked up a small number of times. The V and J genes are TRBV19 and TRBJ2-1; TRBD2 matches at 10 bases. V shed 2 bases, J shed 4 bases, and the junction held 2 bases outside the gene matches. Germline lookup yields CDR1 LNHDA and CDR2 SQIVND (reference sequence). CDR3 length: 15 amino acids. The CDR3 is CASSISSGGYNEQFF. The CDR3, as DNA: TGTGCCAGTAGTATATCTAGCGGGGGTTACAATGAGCAGTTCTTC.

This clonotype was observed many times. This rearrangement joins TRBV5-1 to TRBJ2-1, with 14 positions matching TRBD2. This CDR3 region has 15 residues. Per germline, CDR1 SGHRS and CDR2 YFSETQ. The V and J ends lost 2 bases and 15 bases, in that order; junction bases with no gene match: 10. For the CDR3, the DNA is TGCGCCAGCAGCTTCGGACTAGCGGGAGGAAGTTATCGGTTCTTC. Translating gives CASSFGLAGGSYRFF.

This sequence joins TRBV7-8 and TRBJ2-1, with D unclear. The V gene lost 7 bases and the J gene lost 0 bases, with 10 bases spanning the gap. The CDR3 consists of 14 residues. Germline V gene data show CDR1 as SGHVS and CDR2 as FQNEAQ. CDR3 coding DNA: TGTGCCAGCACCCCGCTTAGCTCCTACAATGAGCAGTTCTTC. Translating it yields CASTPLSSYNEQFF.

This clonotype was counted between two and nine times. CDR3 bases: TGTGCCAGCAGCGAGGGACTAGCGGGGCCAGATGAGCAGTTCTTC. It specifies CASSEGLAGPDEQFF. The chain joins TRBV9 to TRBJ2-1; 13 bases fit TRBD2. In germline, CDR1 is SGDLS, CDR2 YYNGEE. The V gene end was trimmed by 3 bases and the J gene end by 8 bases; junction bases not matched to a gene: 5. CDR3 length equals 15 residues.

This clonotype has at least ten counts. The V call is TRBV9, the J call TRBJ2-1, with a tentative D call TRBD2 (6 bases). V lost 3 bases and J 0 bases, leaving 10 bases between the germline ends. Germline CDR1 reads SGDLS; CDR2 reads YYNGEE. This CDR3 comprises 15 residues. This CDR3 is CASSDDGSSYNEQFF. The CDR3 DNA follows: TGTGCCAGCAGCGACGACGGGAGCTCCTACAATGAGCAGTTCTTC.

V gene TRBV21-1 combines with J gene TRBJ1-1. TRBV21-1 is designated a pseudogene. The CDR3 has 13 residues. CDR3 region: CASSKCLASEAFF. CDR3 bases: TGTGCCAGCAGCAAGTGCCTGGCCTCTGAAGCTTTCTTT.

The sample holds a few counts of this clonotype. This chain joins TRBV27 and TRBJ1-5, with D perhaps TRBD1 (6 bases). This CDR3 is 16 amino acids long. Germline V gene sequence: CDR1 MNHEY, CDR2 SMNVEV (reference sequence). V was cut by 5 bases and J by 3 bases, with 17 bases left in between. The CDR3 nucleotides are TGTGCCAGCAGTCCAAACGGCGGGGGGCACAATCAGCCCCAGCATTTT. It specifies CASSPNGGGHNQPQHF.

V is TRBV7-9 and J is TRBJ2-1; D could derive from TRBD1 or TRBD2 (6 bases each). The germline CDR1 and CDR2 sequences are SEHNR and FQNEAQ (reference sequence). The ends were cut back, 10 bases at V and 13 bases at J, with 17 bases in the middle. The CDR3 covers 11 residues. The CDR3 protein is CAIPEPGAQFF. The DNA for the CDR3 is TGTGCCATCCCGGAGCCGGGGGCCCAGTTCTTC. Filled out from reference TRBV7-9 and TRBJ2-1, the complete variable domain reads DTGVSQNPRHKITKRGQNVTFRCDPISEHNRLYWYRQTLGQGPEFLTYFQNEAQLEKSRLLSDRFSAERPKGSFSTLEIQRTEQGDSAMYLCAIPEPGAQFFGPGTRLTVL.

This chain joins TRBV7-9 and TRBJ2-1, with 9 bases that match TRBD2. The CDR3 covers 16 residues. The V and J ends lost 3 bases and 5 bases, in that order; junction bases with no gene match: 8. Germline V gene sequence: CDR1 SEHNR, CDR2 FQNEAQ (reference sequence). The CDR3 region has the DNA TGTGCCAGCAGCTTCCCTAGCGGGGCCCCCCACAATGAGCAGTTCTTC. Translated, it gives CASSFPSGAPHNEQFF.